This T cell receptor (beta chain) was captured by sequencing in a study of identical twins. As for this clonotype: The target antigen is unknown.

TCRdb processed the 5' RACE reads anew with MiXCR; each CDR3 protein has one entry. Of hundreds of thousands of distinct CDR3 sequences in the sample, roughly 6% are singletons; the top ten hold 1.5% to 2%. The CDR3 totals 15 residues. Germline V lookup: CDR1 MNHNS, CDR2 SASEGT. Trimming took 5 bases from V and 4 from J; bases not matched to a gene: 6. Broader study findings: Weaker excess twin sharing was observed in beta out-of-frame sequences.

This sequence was found in a man younger than 35 in good health. Sequenced sample: naive T cells sorted from blood. The V gene is TRBV6-1, the J gene TRBJ2-1; 9 nucleotides align to TRBD2. CDR3 in amino acids: CASSLASGNYNEQFF. The CDR3 DNA reads as TGTGCCAGCAGTCTCGCTAGCGGGAATTACAATGAGCAGTTCTTC.